The 14 T cell receptor beta chains below all came from one sample that was sequenced in a study of early stage breast cancer tumors. Sequencing was performed with immunoSEQ multiplex PCR; in TCRdb, only in-frame clones are kept and a portion is missing. Found here are approximately 75,000 clones, 65% to 85% of them singletons; the top ten hold about 4.5%. The specimen sequenced was blood. The receptors were gathered from a person in their 40s with breast cancer.

The chain couples TRBV15 to TRBJ2-2, with 16 nucleotides matching TRBD2. J was trimmed by 1 base and V by 4 bases; bases with no gene match: 3. The CDR3 sequence is 18 residues long. Germline assignment: CDR1 LNHNV and CDR2 YYDKDF (reference sequence). The CDR3 DNA reads as TGTGCCACCAGCACCGGGACTAGCGGGAGGGAGAACACCGGGGAGCTGTTTTTT. It is translated as CATSTGTSGRENTGELFF.

V usage is TRBV6-5 and J usage is TRBJ2-3; TRBD1 matches 11 bases. V was clipped by 4 bases and J by 4 bases; unmatched bases: 4. The CDR3 has 15 amino acids. The V gene's germline CDR1 is MNHEY and CDR2 SVGAGI. The CDR3 protein is CASSSRTGGSDTQYF. For the CDR3, the DNA is TGTGCCAGCAGTTCAAGGACAGGGGGCTCAGATACGCAGTATTTT.

The rearrangement joins TRBV5-4 to TRBJ2-6, with no clear D. Germline assignment: CDR1 SGHNT and CDR2 YYREEE (reference sequence). The CDR3 covers 16 residues. V gave up 3 bases and J gave up 1 base, with 11 bases separating them. DNA for the CDR3: TGTGCCAGCAGCTCAGGTTGGAGTTCTGGGGCCAACGTCCTGACTTTC. Its protein is CASSSGWSSGANVLTF.

The chain carries TRBV9 and TRBJ2-1; D is tentatively TRBD1 or TRBD2 (5 bases each). Trimming removed 0 bases from V and 2 bases from J, with 6 bases in between. CDR1 and CDR2 (germline): SGDLS, YYNGEE. The CDR3 contains 14 residues. CDR3 sequence reads: CASSVVGAYNEQFF. In nucleotides, the CDR3 is TGTGCCAGCAGCGTAGTGGGGGCCTACAATGAGCAGTTCTTC.

The chain uses TRBV7-3 and TRBJ2-7; D not certain. The CDR3 contains 14 residues. The germline V and J ends were trimmed by 4 bases and 2 bases, with 12 bases remaining between them. CDR1 and CDR2 (germline): SGHTA, FQGTGA. For the CDR3, the DNA is TGTGCCAGCAGCTCTGACTCGTCCCCCTACGAGCAGTACTTC. This gives the protein CASSSDSSPYEQYF.

The chain employs TRBV5-4 and TRBJ2-1, with 7 bases that match TRBD2. With 0 bases clipped from V and 5 bases from J, the junction kept 5 bases outside the gene matches. This CDR3 comprises 15 residues. Per germline, CDR1 SGHNT and CDR2 YYREEE (reference sequence). CDR3 region: CASSLAWTSHNEQFF. DNA of the CDR3: TGTGCCAGCAGCTTGGCTTGGACTAGTCACAATGAGCAGTTCTTC.

This chain uses TRBV11-2 with TRBJ1-2; no firm D call. V was shortened by 0 bases and J by 0 bases, with 11 bases between the two germline ends. This CDR3 has 16 residues. Germline assignment: CDR1 SGHAT and CDR2 FQNNGV. The CDR3 DNA reads TGTGCCAGCAGCTTAGATCTCGTCAGTCCTAACTATGGCTACACCTTC. Translation: CASSLDLVSPNYGYTF.

The chain joins TRBV7-8 to TRBJ2-3; D tentatively reads TRBD1 or TRBD2 (6 bases each). CDR1 and CDR2 from the germline V gene are SGHVS and FQNEAQ. The CDR3 is made up of 17 amino acids. With 0 bases removed from V and 4 bases from J, the gap between germline ends came to 17 bases. The CDR3 DNA reads as TGTGCCAGCAGCTTAGCGAGGGGGGTACAGGACCCAGATACGCAGTATTTT. Translating it yields CASSLARGVQDPDTQYF.

The gene calls are TRBV29-1 and TRBJ2-2; 8 bases are a match to TRBD2. This CDR3 has 15 residues. V gave up 6 bases and J gave up 1 base; unmatched junction bases: 7. Looked up from germline, CDR1 is SQVTM and CDR2 is ANQGSEA. This chain's CDR3 is CSVGGGTGNTGELFF. DNA for the CDR3: TGCAGCGTCGGGGGGGGGACGGGGAACACCGGGGAGCTGTTTTTT.

The chain couples TRBV19 to TRBJ2-5, with 7 bases that match TRBD2. The length of the CDR3 is 14 residues. The germline CDR1 and CDR2 sequences are LNHDA and SQIVND (reference sequence). V was pared by 4 bases and J by 2 bases, with 4 bases of the junction left unmatched. The CDR3, as DNA: TGTGCCAGTAGTACCACGGGAGGACAAGAGACCCAGTACTTC. The encoded protein is CASSTTGGQETQYF.

This clone was seen a single time. V and J are TRBV18 and TRBJ2-3; 8 nucleotides agree with TRBD1. Germline CDR1 reads KGHSH; CDR2 reads LQKENI. With V trimmed by 3 bases and J by 4 bases, 9 bases remained unmatched. CDR3 length: 16 residues. The CDR3 is CASSPVAGGAPDTQYF. The CDR3 nucleotides are TGTGCCAGCTCACCGGTCGCAGGGGGCGCCCCAGATACGCAGTATTTT.

The rearrangement joins TRBV10-3 to TRBJ2-7; D possibly corresponds to TRBD2 (5 bases). Germline V gene data show CDR1 as ENHRY and CDR2 as SYGVKD. The CDR3 consists of 13 residues. Trimming took 9 bases from V and 9 from J, leaving 21 bases between them. As DNA, the CDR3 is TGTGCCATATCGAGCCCCGGCGGACGGGGGCAGTACTTC. This gives the protein CAISSPGGRGQYF.

The V and J genes are TRBV7-9 and TRBJ2-2; TRBD2 might be the D (6 bases). CDR1 is SEHNR, CDR2 FQNEAQ, per germline (reference sequence). The CDR3 consists of 16 residues. The V gene lost 1 base and the J gene lost 3 bases, with 12 bases spanning the gap. The CDR3: CASSLGGVSHTGELFF. The CDR3 DNA is TGTGCCAGCAGCTTAGGGGGGGTCTCGCACACCGGGGAGCTGTTTTTT.

This clone has more than one count but fewer than ten. This chain links TRBV23-1 with TRBJ1-2, with 7 bases lining up with TRBD1. TRBV23-1 is an open reading frame, and its role is uncertain. V lost 2 bases to trimming and J lost 4 bases; unmatched junction nucleotides: 10. This CDR3 has 16 residues. Here the CDR3 reads CASSQGQAADFYGYTF. In DNA, the CDR3 is TGCGCCAGCAGTCAAGGACAGGCAGCAGACTTCTATGGCTACACCTTC.